This T cell receptor beta chain was identified during a study of blood T cell repertoires in COVID-19. Study at large: T cells, B-cell-depleted T cells, or PBMCs supplied cDNA or gDNA.

TCRdb's table, derived via immunoSEQ multiplex PCR, lists solely in-frame clones and lacks some. Of more than 250,000 clones listed, more than 70% are singletons. V lost 5 bases, J lost 6 bases, and 22 bases lay in between. The V gene's germline CDR1 is PRHDT and CDR2 FYEKMQ (reference sequence). The CDR3 is made up of 16 amino acids. Enrolled through a virtual design, the participants were between 18 and 89 years of age and came from under 30 US areas. Each participant's cohort was designated according to participant-reported clinical history. V gene TRBV13 combines with J gene TRBJ1-1; no clear D gene. The sample taken for sequencing was PBMCs or T cells enriched from blood (not recorded which). The TCR was taken from a woman in her thirties or forties with acute COVID-19. The CDR3 region is CASSPLAPRNSAEAFF. CDR3 DNA: TGTGCCAGCAGCCCACTAGCCCCTAGGAACAGCGCTGAAGCTTTCTTT.